This TCR beta chain appears in the sequencing data of a study of blood T cells in healthy people across ages (dated by TCRdb to 2015 to 2017). The study in broad terms: Template switching captured roughly one uniquely barcoded TCR beta cDNA molecule per two T cells in model experiments. Using deep sequencing normalized with unique cDNA molecular identifiers, the study measured how TCR beta repertoire diversity changes with age. Donors were grouped into four age groups: young (average 16 years), middle-aged (less than 40), aged (around 56) and long-lived (approximately 75). To avoid experimental bias, donors of different ages were distributed randomly across sequencing lanes. Using the same blood draw, the study looked at two additional independent replicas of 1 million unique cDNA reads for two donors, one aged 18 to 30 and the other aged 80 or older.

Counted from cysteine to phenylalanine, this CDR3 has 12 amino acids. The entry retains the CDR3 DNA only, 36 bases that are in frame from base 1. Via the germline V gene (reference sequence), CDR1 is DFQATT and CDR2 SNEGSKA. V is cut by 4 bases and J by 5 bases, and the space between the germline ends is 11 bases. Concerning this clonotype itself: What antigen it recognizes has not been identified. No clone much larger than this one lies a single base away; base qualities are absent.

Libraries were constructed by 5' RACE. Sequencing took place on an Illumina HiSeq 2500. A second PCR of roughly 6 to 12 cycles was run with a J-beta primer mix and a sample-barcoded 5' primer. Each TCR beta cDNA molecule received a unique molecular identifier from a template-switch 5' adaptor carrying 12 random nucleotides. At least 2.5 million CDR3-containing paired-end reads were obtained from each sample. First-strand cDNA was synthesized from all RNA with the Mint cDNA synthesis kit, primed by a TRBC-specific oligonucleotide. Following uracil-DNA glycosylase treatment, a first 18-cycle PCR with universal primers M1SS and BC2_uni_R was performed on all cDNA. As for the authors' bioinformatics: Each sample was normalized by randomly selecting 1 million high-quality reads, each carrying a distinct molecular identifier. Reads with shared molecular identifiers were discarded instead of being binned into consensus sequences. MiTCR, set to a Q25 quality threshold and the strictest error-elimination algorithm, was used for CDR3 identification, clonotype clustering and error correction. A nonparametric unseen species model with Euler transformation was used to estimate lower-bound total TCR beta diversity. TCRdb trimmed public reads at Q25 via fastp, called clones via MiXCR and kept in-frame beta chains. Entries are consolidated by CDR3 protein sequence, retaining the most common genes and DNA. The V and J calls, along with clone size, are taken from TCRdb and not from the paper's own processing. This sample holds 1,300,000 or so distinct CDR3 sequences; approximately 60% were observed only once. The biggest ten clones account for 6.5% to 8.5% of the sample.

Study-level results and caveats: Because profiling used bulk unsorted PBMCs, naive and antigen-experienced compartments could not be compared conclusively. The CMV infection status of donors was not known, potentially confounding age-related changes in expanded clonotypes. Observed TCR beta diversity correlated strongly with the percentage of naive T cells measured by flow cytometry. Compared with the aged group, the long-lived group had more naive CD4+ T cells, fewer expanded clones and increased TCR diversity, a pattern suggesting age selection. Estimates of total diversity based on one million sequenced T cells were regarded as lower bounds and as underestimates. Observed TCR beta diversity per million T cells fell roughly linearly with age, and a significant reduction was already apparent by age around 44.

The donors were a few dozen Caucasian individuals from Russia, aged roughly 6 to 100 years, who were systemically healthy. About 10 milliliters of peripheral blood were drawn from each donor into EDTA-treated Vacutainer tubes. Ficoll-Paque density-gradient centrifugation was used to isolate PBMCs, with at least 6.5 million per sample. Trizol reagent was used to extract total RNA from PBMCs, with at least 5.5 micrograms per sample. The percentages of naive CD45RAhigh/CD27high T cells were determined by flow cytometry on a PBMC aliquot from every donor. Sequences were obtained from blood. This receptor was taken from a man in his late teens or twenties in good health. The sequence links TRBV20-1 to TRBJ2-5; the D gene identity is not certain. The sequence in DNA is TGCAGTGCTATAAAGATTGAGGAGACCCAGTACTTC. This translates into CSAIKIEETQYF.